A single sample is the source of the 15 T cell receptor beta chains below, sequenced in a study of T cells in Graves' hyperthyroidism and ophthalmopathy. Researchers took RNA transcripts and amplified the TCR beta CDR3 regions from them. The study used the HTBI primer set for a first-round RT-PCR of the TCR CDR3. One entry per CDR3 protein, called by TCRdb with MiXCR from the multiplex PCR reads. The sample yields approximately 600,000 distinct CDR3 sequences, less than 25% seen once. Material: blood. All receptors derive from a man under 40 with Graves' ophthalmopathy.

This clonotype was counted at least ten times. The rearrangement links TRBV27 to TRBJ2-7; tentatively, D is TRBD2 (6 bases). The germline CDR1 and CDR2 sequences are MNHEY and SMNVEV (reference sequence). Between the trimmed V and J ends, which lost 7 bases and 4 bases, there was a span of 20 bases. The CDR3 is 15 amino acids. The CDR3 sequence: CASTKGGSKSYEQYF. DNA of the CDR3: TGTGCCAGCACCAAGGGAGGCTCGAAATCGTACGAGCAGTACTTC.

This clonotype was recorded a few times. The V call is TRBV29-1, the J call TRBJ2-2; D possibly uses TRBD1 or TRBD2 (6 bases each). The germline CDR1 and CDR2 sequences are SQVTM and ANQGSEA. Deletions cut 6 bases from V and 2 bases from J, with 13 bases between. The CDR3 is 14 residues long. CDR3 nucleotides: TGCAGCGTCATAGGGGGGACAAACACCGGGGAGCTGTTTTTT. This gives the protein CSVIGGTNTGELFF.

At least ten counts were recorded for this clonotype. The chain links TRBV2 to TRBJ1-1; D not certain. This CDR3 has 12 amino acids. Germline CDR1 SNHLY, CDR2 FYNNEI. V lost 6 bases to trimming and J lost 0 bases, with 5 bases between them. Written as DNA, the CDR3 is TGTGCCAGCAGCGGGATGAACACTGAAGCTTTCTTT. This translates into CASSGMNTEAFF.

This clonotype was recorded many times. The V call is TRBV6-1, the J call TRBJ2-1; possible D gene TRBD2, 7 bases. This CDR3 is 15 amino acids long. In germline, CDR1 is MNHNS, CDR2 SASEGT. With 7 bases removed from V and 3 bases from J, the gap between germline ends came to 16 bases. CDR3 in DNA: TGTGCCAGCACGGGGGGCAGGGCTGGCTACAATGAGCAGTTCTTC. This translates into CASTGGRAGYNEQFF.

This clonotype has at least ten counts. This chain uses TRBV7-2 with TRBJ2-1; tentatively, D is TRBD2 (5 bases). This CDR3 has 14 residues. Germline lookup yields CDR1 SGHTA and CDR2 FQGNSA. Trimming shortened V by 2 bases and J by 1 base, and 6 bases separated the two germline ends. Here the CDR3 DNA reads TGTGCCAGCAGCTTACTAGCTTCCTACAATGAGCAGTTCTTC. This sequence encodes CASSLLASYNEQFF.

This clonotype was recorded a few times. The chain couples TRBV19 to TRBJ2-3; the D gene is possibly TRBD2 (6 bases). The CDR3 spans 15 residues. Per germline, CDR1 LNHDA and CDR2 SQIVND (reference sequence). V was clipped by 5 bases and J by 4 bases, with 16 bases between them. The CDR3 loop is CASSPRDSSADTQYF. CDR3 sequence (DNA): TGTGCCAGTAGTCCAAGGGACTCCTCCGCAGATACGCAGTATTTT. Full variable domain (outside the CDR3, taken from reference TRBV19 and TRBJ2-3): DGGITQSPKYLFRKEGQNVTLSCEQNLNHDAMYWYRQDPGQGLRLIYYSQIVNDFQKGDIAEGYSVSREKKESFPLTVTSAQKNPTAFYLCASSPRDSSADTQYFGPGTRLTVL.

The sample holds many counts of this clonotype. The chain carries TRBV3-1 and TRBJ2-1; D is possibly TRBD1 (6 bases). V was cut by 0 bases and J by 6 bases, with 15 bases left in between. Germline-derived CDR1 and CDR2 are LGHDT and YNNKEL (reference sequence). The CDR3 contains 16 residues. The CDR3: CASSQEVGGVSNEQFF. In DNA form, the CDR3 reads TGTGCCAGCAGCCAAGAAGTAGGGGGAGTCTCCAATGAGCAGTTCTTC.

This clonotype was picked up a small number of times. The chain joins TRBV5-5 to TRBJ1-3, with D unclear. V was trimmed by 4 bases and J by 9 bases, leaving 17 bases between them. The germline gives CDR1 SGHKS, CDR2 YYEKEE (reference sequence). This CDR3 spans 14 amino acids. The CDR3, as DNA: TGTGCCAGCAGCGGCGCGGTCGGGGTCGGCACCATATATTTT. Translating gives CASSGAVGVGTIYF.

This clonotype was found many times. The chain has TRBV12-3 or TRBV12-4 and TRBJ2-5; perhaps TRBD2 as D (6 bases). The ends were cut back, 5 bases at V and 4 bases at J, with 17 bases in the middle. This CDR3 is built from 15 residues. CDR3 coding DNA: TGTGCCAGCAGTAAGCGTAGCGGTAGTGCAGAGACCCAGTACTTC. Translating gives CASSKRSGSAETQYF.

In the case of this clonotype: This clone may be a read error of a much larger clone one base away. The chain carries TRBV28 and TRBJ2-7; 8 bases map to TRBD2. CDR3 size: 16 residues. Germline CDR1 is MDHEN and CDR2 is SYDVKM. The CDR3, as DNA: TGTGCCAGCAGCGACGGGGGGGGCTTCAGCTCCTACGGGCAGTACTTC. Protein product: CASSDGGGFSSYGQYF.

This clonotype was found a few times. This sequence joins TRBV20-1 and TRBJ1-1; D gene ambiguous. Germline CDR1 reads DFQATT; CDR2 reads SNEGSKA (reference sequence). This CDR3 has 12 residues. Trimming removed 4 bases from V and 4 bases from J, with 10 bases in between. CDR3 sequence (DNA): TGCAGTGCTATACCGTATTTCACTGAAGCTTTCTTT. Amino acids: CSAIPYFTEAFF.

This clonotype was seen a handful of times. The rearrangement joins TRBV5-1 to TRBJ2-7, with 10 bases that match TRBD1. The V segment lost 4 bases and the J segment 6 bases; nucleotides outside the gene matches: 16. The CDR3 loop spans 17 amino acids. Germline V gives CDR1 SGHRS, CDR2 YFSETQ. In nucleotides, the CDR3 is TGCGCCAGCAGCCCGATGGGGGGGGACAGGGGAGTTGGCGAGCAGTACTTC. Its translation is CASSPMGGDRGVGEQYF.

The table lists this clonotype with many counts. This chain connects TRBV30 to TRBJ2-1; 11 nucleotides line up with TRBD2. This CDR3 comprises 14 residues. The trim removed 2 bases at V and 6 bases at J, leaving 3 bases unmatched. Germline loops: CDR1 GTSNPN, CDR2 SVGIG (reference sequence). The CDR3 here is CAWSIAGGTNEQFF. For the CDR3, the DNA is TGTGCCTGGAGTATAGCGGGAGGGACCAATGAGCAGTTCTTC.

The chain couples TRBV20-1 to TRBJ2-7, with 7 bases identical to TRBD2. Germline V CDR1 and CDR2: DFQATT, SNEGSKA (reference sequence). V was pared by 3 bases and J by 1 base, with 6 bases of the junction left unmatched. The CDR3 contains 14 residues. DNA for the CDR3: TGCAGTGCTAGTAGTCTAGCGGAGTCCTACGAGCAGTACTTC. Amino acid sequence: CSASSLAESYEQYF.

This clonotype occurred many times. This sequence joins TRBV24-1 and TRBJ1-5; D is perhaps TRBD1 (5 bases). Germline CDR1 is KGHDR and CDR2 is SFDVKD. This CDR3 comprises 15 residues. V lost 4 bases to trimming and J lost 7 bases, with 16 bases between them. In nucleotides, the CDR3 is TGTGCCACCAGTGACACCCAGGGTCGTGAACAGCCCCAGCATTTT. Protein product: CATSDTQGREQPQHF.